This T cell receptor beta chain was profiled in a study of cytomegalovirus exposure and HLA in healthy donors. Study at large: An earlier analysis identified under 130 million unique TCR beta sequences in about 200 million T cells. Study-wide points: Researchers catalogued about 150 TCR beta chains as cytomegalovirus-associated. In the analysis, some V segments, TRBV6-2 and TRBV6-3 included, were excluded as indistinguishable.

A note on this clone: Its target is not known.

The PCR ran on 60 Vbeta and 13 Jbeta primers. TCRdb's table, derived via immunoSEQ multiplex PCR, lists solely in-frame clones and lacks some. The repertoire table contains around 210,000 clones. CDR1 is MDHEN, CDR2 SYDVKM, per germline. V was pared by 5 bases and J by 3 bases, with 9 bases of the junction left unmatched. The CDR3 is 16 residues long. Sequenced: PBMCs. The origin of this receptor is a girl aged 2 to 10 in good health and CMV-seropositive. The J gene is TRBJ2-3, the V gene TRBV28; 9 bases match TRBD1. Written as DNA, the CDR3 is TGTGCCAGCAGTCTCCCAGCGGGACAGGGAACAGATACGCAGTATTTT. Its translation: CASSLPAGQGTDTQYF.